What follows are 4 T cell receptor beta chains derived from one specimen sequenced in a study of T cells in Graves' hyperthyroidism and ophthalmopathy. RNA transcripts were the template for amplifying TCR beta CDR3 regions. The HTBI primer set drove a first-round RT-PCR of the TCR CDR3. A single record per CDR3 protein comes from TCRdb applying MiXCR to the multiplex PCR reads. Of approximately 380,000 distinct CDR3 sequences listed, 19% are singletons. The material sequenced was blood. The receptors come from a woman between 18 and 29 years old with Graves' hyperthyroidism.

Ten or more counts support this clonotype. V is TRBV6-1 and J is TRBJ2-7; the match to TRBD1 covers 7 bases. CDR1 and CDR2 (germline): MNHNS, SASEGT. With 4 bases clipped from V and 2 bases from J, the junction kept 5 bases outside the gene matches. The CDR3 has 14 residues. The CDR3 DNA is TGTGCCAGCAGTGTAACAGGGGTTCCCTACGAGCAGTACTTC. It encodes CASSVTGVPYEQYF.

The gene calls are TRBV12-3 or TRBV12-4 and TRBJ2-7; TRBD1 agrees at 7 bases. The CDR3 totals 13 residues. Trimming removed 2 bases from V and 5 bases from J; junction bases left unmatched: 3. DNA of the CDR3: TGTGCCAGCAGTTTACCACAGGGGCACGAGCAGTACTTC. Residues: CASSLPQGHEQYF.

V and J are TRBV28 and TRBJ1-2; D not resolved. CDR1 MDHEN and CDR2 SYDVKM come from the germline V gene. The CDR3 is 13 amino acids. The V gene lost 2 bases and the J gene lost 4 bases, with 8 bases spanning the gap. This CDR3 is CASSLEWGYGYTF. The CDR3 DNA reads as TGTGCCAGCAGTTTAGAATGGGGCTATGGCTACACCTTC.

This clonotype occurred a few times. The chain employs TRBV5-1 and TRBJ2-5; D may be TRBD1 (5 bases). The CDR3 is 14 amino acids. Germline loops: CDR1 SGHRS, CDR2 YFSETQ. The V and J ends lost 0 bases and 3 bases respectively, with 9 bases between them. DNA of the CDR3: TGCGCCAGCAGCTTGGAATTACAGGAAGAGACCCAGTACTTC. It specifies CASSLELQEETQYF.